This T cell receptor (beta chain) came from a study of shared clonotypes between healthy human individuals (dated by TCRdb to the early 2020s). About the study as a whole: The cohort included three men and two women between 18 and 49 years of age. For each donor, three plates each were used for CD4 naive and CD4 memory, two plates were used for CD8 naive, and one plate was used for CD8 memory. To estimate repertoire size and how much clonotypes are shared between individuals, the study performed deep sequencing of blood TCR repertoires from a few healthy adults. Different laboratories and diverse techniques were used to prepare libraries and sequence TCR repertoires, to increase sequencing depth and limit assay-specific biases. Per donor, leukapheresis produced somewhere between about 0.8 and 9 billion PBMCs.

The cysteine opens and the phenylalanine closes a CDR3 of 17 amino acids. Here the CDR3 DNA is all that survives: 51 bases in frame from base 1. As for this clone: No cognate antigen has been identified for it. Base qualities are not at hand, and no much larger clone is one base apart.

Overall study outcomes, separate from this receptor: Sharing across four donors was observed for around 5% of naive CD4, less than 4% of naive CD8, 2% to 2.5% of memory CD4, and roughly 0.4% of memory CD8 clonotypes. Sampling was restricted to blood, and TCR repertoires in tissues likely differ from the TCR repertoires found in blood. Because the study included a small number of donors, the genetic and exposure-history diversity represented was limited. Larger estimated clonotype richness was generally found for naive subsets than for memory subsets. Compared with non-shared clonotypes, the clonotypes found in all four sorted-subset donors had higher generation probabilities. Pairwise subsampling indicated that sequencing depth was expected to affect the degree of clonotype sharing among donors. Rarefaction of sorted-subset datasets indicated incomplete sequencing despite the large sequencing depth.

Using the deep immunoSEQ assay, TCR CDR3 regions were amplified from genomic DNA by multiplex PCR. Extracted genomic DNA from each cell subset was distributed evenly across all wells of several immunoSEQ 96-well plates, and each plate was treated as a replicate. For sorted subsets, about 200 ng genomic DNA, equal to some 28,000 T cell genomes, was loaded into each replicate PCR. The purified libraries were quantified using a Qubit 3.0 fluorometer, sized with a Bioanalyzer 2100, and then quantified again using the KAPA Library Quantification kit. Every immunoSEQ 96-well plate was sequenced on a dedicated single-read 150-cycle Illumina NextSeq 550 flow cell. As for the original processing: Because the immunoSEQ output held only junctional sequences and lacked quality scores, the filtering could not match the filtering applied to full-length reads. To assign V/J genes and CDR3, sequences were annotated against IMGT germline references using PyIR, a Python wrapper for IgBLAST v1.9. Reads with weak V/J assignments (E-value above 1e-6), missing CDR3, stop codons, out-of-frame junctions, or ambiguous translated residues were removed. A V3J clonotype was defined by an identical inferred V gene, J gene, and CDR3 amino acid sequence. To compute the percentage overlap between repertoires, the number of shared unique clonotypes was divided by the size of the smaller repertoire. Repertoire richness was assessed with RTK rarefaction, the Chao1 estimator, and Recon v2.1 estimates of unobserved clonotypes. Generation probabilities were computed with OLGA for all TCRbeta clonotypes obtained by the gDNA method from four donors. TCRdb carries this immuneACCESS record with in-frame sequences only. Its versions omit some clonotypes, under half of them owing to an unresolved V gene in the studies checked, with the rest unexplained. The D gene and trimming were derived from the DNA, and the V and J assignments and clone size from that table. The sample data list about 1,800,000 clones, and about 95% of these were observed just once. Roughly 1% of the sample belongs to the ten largest clones.

CD8 naive samples were obtained by positive selection for CCR7 among CD45RO-negative cells, yielding a CD45RA+CCR7+ population from which TemRA cells were excluded. The donors were healthy, HIV-negative adults with no recently reported acute infections or vaccinations. Every donor was a Caucasian adult residing in Nashville, Tennessee, USA. After blood collection by leukapheresis, PBMCs were isolated using Ficoll-Histopaque density gradient centrifugation and then cryopreserved in the vapor phase of liquid nitrogen. Purity and quantity of every magnetically sorted T cell population were checked by analytical flow cytometry. Genomic DNA was isolated from each sorted fraction and quantified by UV absorbance on a Nanodrop 2000c.

Input material: naive CD8+ T cells sorted from blood. The cell subset or site label on this specimen signifies: CD45RA+CCR7+. This TCR derives from a man in his late teens or twenties in good health. The V and J genes are TRBV21-1 and TRBJ2-7; the table's TRBD1 call for D was not verified on the DNA. TRBV21-1 is recorded as a pseudogene. The CDR3 is CASSKGSDSPTGYEQYF. The DNA is TGTGCCAGCAGCAAAGGAAGCGACAGTCCAACAGGTTACGAGCAGTACTTC.